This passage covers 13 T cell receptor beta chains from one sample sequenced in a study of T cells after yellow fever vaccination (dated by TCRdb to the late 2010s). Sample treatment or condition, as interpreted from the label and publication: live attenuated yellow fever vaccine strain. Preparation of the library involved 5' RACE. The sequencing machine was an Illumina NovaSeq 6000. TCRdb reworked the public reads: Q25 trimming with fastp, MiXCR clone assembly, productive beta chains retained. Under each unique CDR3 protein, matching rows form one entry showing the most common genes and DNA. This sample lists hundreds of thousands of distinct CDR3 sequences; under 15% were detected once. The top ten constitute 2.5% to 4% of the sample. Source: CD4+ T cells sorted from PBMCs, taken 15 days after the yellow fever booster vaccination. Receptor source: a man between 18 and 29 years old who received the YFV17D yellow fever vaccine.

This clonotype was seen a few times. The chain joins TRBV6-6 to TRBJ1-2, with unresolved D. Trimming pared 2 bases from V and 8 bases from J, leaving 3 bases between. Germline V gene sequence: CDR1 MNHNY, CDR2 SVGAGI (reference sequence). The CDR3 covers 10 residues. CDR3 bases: TGTGCCAGCAGTTACGGGGGCTACACCTTC. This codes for CASSYGGYTF.

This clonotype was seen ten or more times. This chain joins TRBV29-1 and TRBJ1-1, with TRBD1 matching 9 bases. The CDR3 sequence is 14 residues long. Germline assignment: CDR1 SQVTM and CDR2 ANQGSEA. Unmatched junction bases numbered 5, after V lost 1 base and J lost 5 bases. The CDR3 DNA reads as TGCAGCGTTGAAGTGTTGACAGGGGGAACTGAAGCTTTCTTT. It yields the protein CSVEVLTGGTEAFF.

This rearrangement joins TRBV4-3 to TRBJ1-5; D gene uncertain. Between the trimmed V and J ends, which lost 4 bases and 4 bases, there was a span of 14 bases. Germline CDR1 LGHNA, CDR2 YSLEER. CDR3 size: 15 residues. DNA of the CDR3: TGCGCCAGCAGCCGGACCGGTATCCGGAATCAGCCCCAGCATTTT. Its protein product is CASSRTGIRNQPQHF.

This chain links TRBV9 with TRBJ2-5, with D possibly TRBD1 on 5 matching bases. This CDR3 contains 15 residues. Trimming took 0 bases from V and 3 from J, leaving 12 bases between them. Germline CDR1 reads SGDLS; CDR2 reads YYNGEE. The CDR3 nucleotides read TGTGCCAGCAGCGTAGCGGCAGGGAAGGAAGAGACCCAGTACTTC. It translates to CASSVAAGKEETQYF.

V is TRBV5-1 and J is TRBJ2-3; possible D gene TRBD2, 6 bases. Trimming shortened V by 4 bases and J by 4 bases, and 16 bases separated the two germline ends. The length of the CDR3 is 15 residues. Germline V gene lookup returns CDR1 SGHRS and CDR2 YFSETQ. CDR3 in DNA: TGCGCCAGCAGCCCCCGCCGGGGGAGGTCAGATACGCAGTATTTT. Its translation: CASSPRRGRSDTQYF.

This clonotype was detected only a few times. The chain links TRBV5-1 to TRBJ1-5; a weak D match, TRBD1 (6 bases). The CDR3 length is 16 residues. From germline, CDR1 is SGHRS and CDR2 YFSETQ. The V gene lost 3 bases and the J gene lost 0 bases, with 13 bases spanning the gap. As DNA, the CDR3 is TGCGCCAGCAGCTCCCGGGACAAAGATAGCAATCAGCCCCAGCATTTT. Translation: CASSSRDKDSNQPQHF.

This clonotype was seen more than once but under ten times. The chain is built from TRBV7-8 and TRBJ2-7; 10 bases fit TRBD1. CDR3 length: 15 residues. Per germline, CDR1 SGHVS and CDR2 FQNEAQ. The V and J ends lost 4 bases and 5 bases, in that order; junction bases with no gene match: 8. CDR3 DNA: TGTGCCAGCAGCTACCACTTAGGACAGGGGGACGAGCAGTACTTC. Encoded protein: CASSYHLGQGDEQYF.

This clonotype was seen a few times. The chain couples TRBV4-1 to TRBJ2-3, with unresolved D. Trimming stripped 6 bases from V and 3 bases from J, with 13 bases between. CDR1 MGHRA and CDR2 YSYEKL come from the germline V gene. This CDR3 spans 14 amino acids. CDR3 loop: CASRVSEPTDTQYF. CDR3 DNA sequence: TGCGCCAGCAGGGTGTCGGAACCTACAGATACGCAGTATTTT.

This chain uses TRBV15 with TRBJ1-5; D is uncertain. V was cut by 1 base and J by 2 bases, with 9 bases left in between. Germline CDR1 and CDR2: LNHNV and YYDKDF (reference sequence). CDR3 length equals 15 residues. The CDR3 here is CATSRVEARNQPQHF. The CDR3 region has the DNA TGTGCCACCAGCAGAGTAGAAGCGCGCAATCAGCCCCAGCATTTT.

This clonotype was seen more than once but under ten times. The CDR3 protein is CASSQENSNYGYTF. The CDR3 DNA is TGTGCCAGCAGCCAAGAAAACTCCAACTATGGCTACACCTTC. This chain uses TRBV3-1 with TRBJ1-2; no clear D gene. The CDR3 is 14 amino acids. From germline, CDR1 is LGHDT and CDR2 YNNKEL (reference sequence). The ends were cut back, 0 bases at V and 2 bases at J, with 7 bases in the middle.

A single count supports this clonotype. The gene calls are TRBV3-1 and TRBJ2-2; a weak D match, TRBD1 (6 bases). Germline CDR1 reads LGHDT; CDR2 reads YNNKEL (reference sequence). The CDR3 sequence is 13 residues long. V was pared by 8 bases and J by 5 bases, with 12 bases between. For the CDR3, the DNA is TGTGCCAGCTGGGGGCGTGGGACCGGGGAGCTGTTTTTT. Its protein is CASWGRGTGELFF.

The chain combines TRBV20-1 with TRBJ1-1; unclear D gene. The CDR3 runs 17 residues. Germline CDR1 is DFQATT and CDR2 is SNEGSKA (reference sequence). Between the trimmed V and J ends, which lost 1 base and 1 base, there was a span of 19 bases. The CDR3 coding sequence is TGCAGTGCTAGAGCTCCATCCGGAAGGATCGGGAACACTGAAGCTTTCTTT. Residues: CSARAPSGRIGNTEAFF.

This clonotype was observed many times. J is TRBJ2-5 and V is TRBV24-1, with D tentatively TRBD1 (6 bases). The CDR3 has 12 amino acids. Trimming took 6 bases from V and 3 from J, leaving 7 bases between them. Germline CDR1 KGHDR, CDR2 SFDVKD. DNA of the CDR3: TGTGCCACCAGTCCAGGGGAAGAGACCCAGTACTTC. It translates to CATSPGEETQYF.